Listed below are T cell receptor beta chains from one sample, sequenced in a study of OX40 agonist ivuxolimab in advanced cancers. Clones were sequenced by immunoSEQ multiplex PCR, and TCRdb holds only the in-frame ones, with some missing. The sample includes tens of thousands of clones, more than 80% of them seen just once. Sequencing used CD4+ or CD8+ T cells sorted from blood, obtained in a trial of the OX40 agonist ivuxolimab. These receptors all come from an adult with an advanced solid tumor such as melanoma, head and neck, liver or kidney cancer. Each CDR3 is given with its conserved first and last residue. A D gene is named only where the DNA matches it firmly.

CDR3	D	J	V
CASHAGQGKMNTEAFF	TRBD1	TRBJ1-1	TRBV28
CATLGDLRQAPYEQYF	.	TRBJ2-7	TRBV28
CASSQGRQGPWGYTF	TRBD1	TRBJ1-2	TRBV4-3
CASTKLAGTSGGQFF	TRBD2	TRBJ2-1	TRBV28
CATSTRKLAGDDEQYF	TRBD2	TRBJ2-7	TRBV15
CAWGRTLGYTF	.	TRBJ1-2	TRBV30
CASSPSTSNYGYTF	.	TRBJ1-2	TRBV5-1
CASNAPGITESYTF	.	TRBJ1-2	TRBV28
CASSSLGATNEKLFF	.	TRBJ1-4	TRBV7-9
CASSLLVRNEKLFF	.	TRBJ1-4	TRBV4-1
CAWSGPDYEQFF	.	TRBJ2-1	TRBV30
CASSFYGGANQPQHF	.	TRBJ1-5	TRBV28
CASSVDRANEQFF	TRBD1	TRBJ2-1	TRBV19
CASRRSVAGFINEQFF	TRBD2	TRBJ2-1	TRBV27
CASSVRQGVQETQYF	TRBD1	TRBJ2-5	TRBV9
CASSQERGGLEETQYF	TRBD2	TRBJ2-5	TRBV4-1
CASSVGEGYGYTF	.	TRBJ1-2	TRBV9
CASSLYGIGQPQHF	.	TRBJ1-5	TRBV27
CASSPSTDTQYF	.	TRBJ2-3	TRBV18
CASSFGSRGSNEKLFF	TRBD1	TRBJ1-4	TRBV7-2
CASSSGQLSTDTQYF	TRBD1	TRBJ2-3	TRBV7-3
CATNRGPPGGTEAFF	TRBD1	TRBJ1-1	TRBV5-4
CASSLEGGDTGELFF	.	TRBJ2-2	TRBV5-1
CASSSISGANVLTF	.	TRBJ2-6	TRBV5-4
CASSLTSGSGNEQFF	TRBD2	TRBJ2-1	TRBV7-3
CASSTPREASPLHF	.	TRBJ1-6	TRBV6-5
CASSIDGRPSNYGYTF	.	TRBJ1-2	TRBV19
CASATRTGSSYEQYF	TRBD1	TRBJ2-7	TRBV5-1
CASSYSQRADTQYF	.	TRBJ2-3	TRBV6-5
CASRGDRVDEQYF	TRBD1	TRBJ2-7	TRBV6-5
CASSQDPGETQYF	.	TRBJ2-5	TRBV4-2
CASSLLGDRVNTEAFF	TRBD1	TRBJ1-1	TRBV5-4
CASSIFIGDTTSTEAFF	.	TRBJ1-1	TRBV19
CASSRWGRAFNEQFF	TRBD2	TRBJ2-1	TRBV5-4
CAISGFGGAGGPREQYF	TRBD2	TRBJ2-7	TRBV10-3
CASSLGGWAETQYF	.	TRBJ2-5	TRBV5-1
CASSFPTGRPQDFFWEKLFF	TRBD1	TRBJ1-4	TRBV28
CASSLMANTEAFF	.	TRBJ1-1	TRBV11-2
CASSPRQENQPQHF	.	TRBJ1-5	TRBV18
CASSLTLRVVRGGRYNEQFF	TRBD2	TRBJ2-1	TRBV27
CASRPAGRKNIQYF	.	TRBJ2-4	TRBV6-1
CASSITGLARLGTEAFF	.	TRBJ1-1	TRBV19
CASSIQGQGWETQYF	.	TRBJ2-5	TRBV19
CASSLARGLTEAFF	TRBD1	TRBJ1-1	TRBV11-2
CASSLVDRGIETQYF	TRBD1	TRBJ2-5	TRBV5-1
CATSSRAAGRSDTQYF	.	TRBJ2-3	TRBV15
CASSPPGQGRNTIYF	TRBD1	TRBJ1-3	TRBV28